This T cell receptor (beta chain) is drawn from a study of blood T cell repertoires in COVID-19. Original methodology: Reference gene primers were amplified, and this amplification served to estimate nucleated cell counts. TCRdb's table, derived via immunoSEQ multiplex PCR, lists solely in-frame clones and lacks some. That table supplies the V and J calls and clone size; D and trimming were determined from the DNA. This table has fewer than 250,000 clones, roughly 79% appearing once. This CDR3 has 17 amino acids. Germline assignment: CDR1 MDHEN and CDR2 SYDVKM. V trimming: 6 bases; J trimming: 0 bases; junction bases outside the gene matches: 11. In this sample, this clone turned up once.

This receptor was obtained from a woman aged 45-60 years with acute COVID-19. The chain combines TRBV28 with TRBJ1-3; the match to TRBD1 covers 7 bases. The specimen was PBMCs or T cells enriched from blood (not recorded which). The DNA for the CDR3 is TGTGCCAGCAGGGGATGGGACAGCCTTTTCTCTGGAAACACCATATATTTT. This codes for CASRGWDSLFSGNTIYF.